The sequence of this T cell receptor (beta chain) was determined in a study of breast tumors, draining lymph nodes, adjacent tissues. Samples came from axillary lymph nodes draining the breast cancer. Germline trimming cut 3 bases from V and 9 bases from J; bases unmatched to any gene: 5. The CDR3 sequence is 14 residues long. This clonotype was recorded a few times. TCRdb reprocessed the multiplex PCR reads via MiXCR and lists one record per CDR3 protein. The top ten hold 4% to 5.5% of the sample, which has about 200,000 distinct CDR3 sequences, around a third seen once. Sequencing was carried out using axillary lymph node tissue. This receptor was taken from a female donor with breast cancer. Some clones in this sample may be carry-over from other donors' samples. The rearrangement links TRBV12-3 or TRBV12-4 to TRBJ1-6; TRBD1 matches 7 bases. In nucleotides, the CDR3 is TGTGCCAGCAGTTTCAGGGGGGGCACTTCACCCCTCCACTTT. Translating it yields CASSFRGGTSPLHF.